The clone carrying this TCR beta chain was recorded at least ten times. The data belong to a study of neurological immune-mediated disorders. The cDNA came from 5'RACE with 10-nucleotide random UMIs. TCRdb passed the 5' RACE reads through MiXCR, listing each CDR3 protein once. The repertoire holds 15,000 to 20,000 distinct CDR3 sequences, with about 15% as singletons. Germline V lookup: CDR1 SNHLY, CDR2 FYNNEI. The CDR3 length is 11 residues. Trimming removed 11 bases at V and 3 bases at J, with 11 bases between. The chain is built from TRBV2 and TRBJ2-7; the D gene is possibly TRBD2 (6 bases). The sample comprised CD4+ T cells from blood. The sequence derives from a woman in her sixties or seventies with HTLV-1-associated myelopathy (HAM/TSP). The CDR3 DNA reads as TGTGCCGGAGGGATTCACTACGAGCAGTACTTC. It translates to CAGGIHYEQYF. Using reference TRBV2 and TRBJ2-7 for the parts outside the CDR3, the full variable domain is EPEVTQTPSHQVTQMGQEVILRCVPISNHLYFYWYRQILGQKVEFLVSFYNNEISEKSEIFDDQFSVERPDGSNFTLKIRSTKLEDSAMYFCAGGIHYEQYFGPGTRLTVT.